This is a list of T cell receptor beta chains from one sample in a study of blood T cell repertoires in COVID-19. Here immunoSEQ multiplex PCR was the method, and the copy in TCRdb shows in-frame clones only, minus some. In the table there are around 70,000 clones, around 80% of which are singletons. Sequencing was done on a sample of peripheral blood. The receptor source for this set is a woman in her sixties with acute or convalescent COVID-19. Each CDR3 is given with its conserved first and last residue. The D gene is left open where the match is weak. The size of a clone is reported for some rows only, either as once, few or many, or as a class for expanded clones.

>TRBV19|11|TRBD2|TRBJ2-7|.
TGTGCCAGCAGTTGGGAGGGCGAGCAGTACTTC
CASSWEGEQYF
>TRBV2|13|TRBD2|TRBJ2-4|.
TGTGCCAGCAGGCTAGCGGTTAAAAACATTCAGTACTTC
CASRLAVKNIQYF
>TRBV11-2|15|TRBD1|TRBJ1-1|.
TGTGCCAGCAGCTTAGGGGCAGGGGGAAACACTGAAGCTTTCTTT
CASSLGAGGNTEAFF
>TRBV7-6|18|TRBD2|TRBJ2-3|.
TGTGCCAGCAGCTCAAGACTAGCGGGGGGAGCGGGCACAGATACGCAGTATTTT
CASSSRLAGGAGTDTQYF
>TRBV9|15|TRBD1|TRBJ1-1|.
TGTGCCAGCAGCTCCCAGGACAGGGGGAACACTGAAGCTTTCTTT
CASSSQDRGNTEAFF
>TRBV28|15|.|TRBJ1-5|.
TGTGCCAGCAGTGCCGGGTTGGGGGGAGGTCAGCCCCAGCATTTT
CASSAGLGGGQPQHF
>TRBV6-2/TRBV6-3|16|TRBD2|TRBJ2-1|once
TGTGCCAGCAGCCCCCGAGGCGGGGGGGCCAGTAATGAGCAGTTCTTC
CASSPRGGGASNEQFF
>TRBV25-1|15|TRBD1|TRBJ1-6|.
TGTGCCAGCAGAAAACCCGGGACAGGGGTTTCACCCCTCCACTTT
CASRKPGTGVSPLHF
>TRBV7-8|17|TRBD1|TRBJ2-5|many
TGTGCCAGCAGCTTAGCGGGGACAGGTTATGGAGTAGAGACCCAGTACTTC
CASSLAGTGYGVETQYF
>TRBV3-1/TRBV3-2|13|TRBD1|TRBJ2-3|.
TGTGCCAGCACCGGACAGGATACAGATACGCAGTATTTT
CASTGQDTDTQYF
>TRBV27|13|.|TRBJ1-3|.
TGTGCCAGCAGTTTAAGCCCTGGAAACACCATATATTTT
CASSLSPGNTIYF
>TRBV3-1/TRBV3-2|15|.|TRBJ2-1|.
TGTGCCAGCAGCCAATGGAACAGGGTGGACAATGAGCAGTTCTTC
CASSQWNRVDNEQFF
>TRBV10-2|15|.|TRBJ2-2|.
TGCGCCAGCAGCCTCGTCCTGAGGAACACCGGGGAGCTGTTTTTT
CASSLVLRNTGELFF
>TRBV23-1|19|TRBD2|TRBJ2-5|.
TGCGCCAGCCTCATAGGAGGACTAGCGCCAGTTAACCTCCAAGAGACCCAGTACTTC
CASLIGGLAPVNLQETQYF
>TRBV5-4|16|TRBD1|TRBJ1-1|once
TGTGCCAGCAGTTTGACAGGGGGGGTAATGAACACTGAAGCTTTCTTT
CASSLTGGVMNTEAFF
>TRBV7-9|15|TRBD1|TRBJ2-5|few
TGTGCCAGCAGCTCCCCATCGACAGGGGGTGAGACCCAGTACTTC
CASSSPSTGGETQYF
>TRBV9|13|.|TRBJ2-7|.
TGTGCCAGCAGCTACCCGGGGAGGTACGAGCAGTACTTC
CASSYPGRYEQYF
>TRBV23-1|14|TRBD1|TRBJ1-2|.
TGCGCCAGCGGGACAGGGCTATCTAACTATGGCTACACCTTC
CASGTGLSNYGYTF
>TRBV30|13|.|TRBJ1-2|.
TGTGCCTGGAGTGGGGCCATAGAATATGGCTACACCTTC
CAWSGAIEYGYTF
>TRBV11-3|15|.|TRBJ2-2|.
TGTGCCAGCAGCGCTCGGGACTCCGTCACCGGGGAGCTGTTTTTT
CASSARDSVTGELFF
>TRBV5-5|12|.|TRBJ1-2|.
TGTGCCAGCAGCTTGGCCGACTATGGCTACACCTTC
CASSLADYGYTF
>TRBV30|13|TRBD1|TRBJ1-2|.
TGTGCCTGGAGTCCCGGGACAGGCCACGGCTACACCTTC
CAWSPGTGHGYTF
>TRBV5-5|17|.|TRBJ1-4|.
TGTGCCAGCAGAATGGAGGTTAGATACGCAACTAATGAAAAACTGTTTTTT
CASRMEVRYATNEKLFF
>TRBV30|18|TRBD1|TRBJ2-7|.
TGTGCCTGGAGATCGGAGGACAGGGAAGCCCCTTGGACCTACGAGCAGTACTTC
CAWRSEDREAPWTYEQYF
>TRBV24-1|13|.|TRBJ2-3|.
TGTGCCACCAATACGGGTGGCACAGATACGCAGTATTTT
CATNTGGTDTQYF
>TRBV18|14|TRBD1|TRBJ2-2|once
TGTGCCAGCTCCCGGACAGGGGAAACCGGGGAGCTGTTTTTT
CASSRTGETGELFF
>TRBV18|15|.|TRBJ1-1|.
TGTGCCAGCTCACTAGGGGCTCGGATTTACACTGAAGCTTTCTTT
CASSLGARIYTEAFF